The present T cell receptor beta chain was sequenced within a study of shared T cell receptors in the human thymus. The CDR3 is 14 amino acids. Germline CDR1 is MNHEY and CDR2 is SVGAGI. V gave up 6 bases and J gave up 3 bases, with 15 bases separating them. The repertoire was sequenced with immunoSEQ multiplex PCR; TCRdb's copy has only in-frame clones and lacks some. The repertoire holds about 660,000 clones, with 70% to 90% as singletons. The sample also formed part of further work on human thymus T cells. That publication notes: Corrective surgery for congenital heart defects was being performed on the healthy Finnish infants who served as donors. During corrective heart surgery, resections were taken, and the thymus tissue came from them. V and J gene usage appeared biased in thymic and blood repertoires. Related reports documented highly overlapping thymic repertoires among unrelated individuals.

The receptor was isolated from a boy under three years old with a congenital heart defect. Sequenced input: thymocytes. V is TRBV6-5 and J is TRBJ2-7, with D perhaps TRBD2 (6 bases). As DNA, the CDR3 is TGTGCCAGCAGAGGTGGAGCGGGCAGCTACGAGCAGTACTTC. Its translation is CASRGGAGSYEQYF.